The present T cell receptor beta chain was sequenced within a study of Ad26.COV2.S vaccination and SARS-CoV-2 variants. Using immunoSEQ multiplex PCR, the repertoire was profiled, and TCRdb retains in-frame clones only, with some absent. The sample has about 350,000 clones, more than 85% seen once; the top ten hold roughly 5%. Specified treatment: approximately 18 received Ad26.COV2.S at low or high dose, single or two shots; 5 received placebo; per-sample allocation not given. It was on day 63 after the first vaccine or placebo injection that samples were taken. Study-wide results and limits: Overall T cell responses may have been underestimated by the analyses of TCR breadth and depth. Those who received vaccine or placebo ended up with similar non-spike TCR breadth.

Germline CDR1 is MDHEN and CDR2 is SYDVKM. The CDR3 extends over 13 amino acids. Trimming shortened V by 5 bases and J by 4 bases, and 11 bases separated the two germline ends. Points on this clone: Its cognate antigen is unknown.

Sequencing was performed on peripheral blood, taken in a trial of Ad26.COV2.S vaccine versus placebo. The receptor's source is a person aged 18-65 years who received the Ad26.COV2.S COVID-19 vaccine or a placebo. The rearrangement joins TRBV28 to TRBJ1-1; D gene unclear. The CDR3 DNA sequence: TGTGCCAGCAGTCCGGCGGTGGGCACTGAAGCTTTCTTT. Protein: CASSPAVGTEAFF.